The clone carrying this T cell receptor (beta chain) has at least ten counts. Its antigen is not known. The data originate from a study of T cells after yellow fever vaccination. Study-wide points: Clones that expanded after primary vaccination mostly reappeared after the booster (roughly 96% CD4, approximately 89% CD8). Secondary responses were weaker yet peaked faster, day 5 versus 15.

As TCR cDNA was made by 5'RACE template switching, a universal primer site and UMIs were added. A single record per CDR3 protein comes from TCRdb applying MiXCR to the 5' RACE reads. The data contain 250,000 to 400,000 distinct CDR3 sequences, 4.1% of them singletons. Germline CDR1 reads MNHEY; CDR2 reads SVGAGI. V was trimmed by 6 bases and J by 0 bases, leaving 6 bases between them. The CDR3 loop spans 13 amino acids. Specimen: PBMCs, collected 5 days after the yellow fever booster vaccination. This sequence originates from a man aged 18 to 30 who received the YFV17D yellow fever vaccine. The chain recombines TRBV6-5 with TRBJ1-3; no firm D call. CDR3 nucleotides: TGTGCCAGCAGGACACCCTCTGGAAACACCATATATTTT. It translates to CASRTPSGNTIYF.